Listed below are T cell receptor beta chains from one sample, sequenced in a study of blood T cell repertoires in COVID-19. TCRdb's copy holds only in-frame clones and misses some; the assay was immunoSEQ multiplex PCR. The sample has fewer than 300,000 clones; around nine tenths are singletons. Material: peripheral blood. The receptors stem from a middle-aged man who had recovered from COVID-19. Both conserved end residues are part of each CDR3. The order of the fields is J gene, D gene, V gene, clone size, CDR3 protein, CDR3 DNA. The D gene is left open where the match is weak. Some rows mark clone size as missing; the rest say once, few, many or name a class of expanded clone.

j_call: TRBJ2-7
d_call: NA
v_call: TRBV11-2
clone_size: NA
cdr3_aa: CASTSPTAGDYEQYF
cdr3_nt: TGTGCCAGCACCTCGCCTACGGCAGGGGACTACGAGCAGTACTTC

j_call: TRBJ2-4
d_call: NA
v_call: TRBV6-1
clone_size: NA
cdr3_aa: CASSEARGFGSLAKNIQYF
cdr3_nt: TGTGCCAGCAGTGAAGCACGGGGGTTCGGCTCACTAGCCAAAAACATTCAGTACTTC

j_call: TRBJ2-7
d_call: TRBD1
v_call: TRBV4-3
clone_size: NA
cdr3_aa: CASSPQTGALGEQYF
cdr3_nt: TGCGCCAGCAGCCCCCAAACAGGGGCCCTTGGGGAGCAGTACTTC

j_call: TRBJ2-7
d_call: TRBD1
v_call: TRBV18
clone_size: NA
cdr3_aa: CASSLGTGYEQYF
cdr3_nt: TGTGCCAGCTCACTTGGGACAGGCTACGAGCAGTACTTC

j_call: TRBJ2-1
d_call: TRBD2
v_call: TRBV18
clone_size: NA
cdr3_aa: CASSPSGTSGRGEQFF
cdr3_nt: TGTGCCAGCTCACCTTCCGGGACTAGCGGGAGAGGTGAGCAGTTCTTC

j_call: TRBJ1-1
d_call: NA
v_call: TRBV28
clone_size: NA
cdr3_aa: CASSPGGALNTEAFF
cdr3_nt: TGTGCCAGCAGCCCGGGGGGAGCTTTGAACACTGAAGCTTTCTTT

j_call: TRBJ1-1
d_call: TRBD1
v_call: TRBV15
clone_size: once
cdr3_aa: CATSRVRGRTEAFF
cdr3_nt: TGTGCCACCAGCAGGGTCAGGGGGCGGACTGAAGCTTTCTTT

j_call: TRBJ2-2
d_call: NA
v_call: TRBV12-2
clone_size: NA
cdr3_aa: CASRIRLRASGTGELFF
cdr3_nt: TGTGCAAGTCGCATCCGGTTGCGGGCTAGTGGTACCGGGGAGCTGTTTTTT

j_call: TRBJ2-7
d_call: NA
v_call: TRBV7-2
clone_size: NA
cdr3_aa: CASSLPWGQSYEQYF
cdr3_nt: TGTGCCAGCAGCCTCCCGTGGGGCCAGTCCTACGAGCAGTACTTC

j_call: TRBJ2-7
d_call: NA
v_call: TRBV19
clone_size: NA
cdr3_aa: CASSDGISWDIGFYEQYF
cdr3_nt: TGTGCCAGTAGTGACGGCATCTCATGGGACATCGGGTTCTACGAGCAGTACTTC

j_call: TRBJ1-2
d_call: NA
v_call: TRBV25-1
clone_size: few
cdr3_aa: CASSVQNNYGYTF
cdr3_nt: TGTGCCAGCAGTGTACAGAATAACTATGGCTACACCTTC

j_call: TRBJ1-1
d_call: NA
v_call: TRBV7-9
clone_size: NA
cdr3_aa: CASSFSSGRGRSTEAFF
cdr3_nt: TGTGCCAGCAGCTTCTCGAGCGGCAGGGGCCGGAGCACTGAAGCTTTCTTT

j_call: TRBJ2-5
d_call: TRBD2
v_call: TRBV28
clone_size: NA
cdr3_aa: CASSLWGTGTKGLAVIGQETQYF
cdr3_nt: TGTGCCAGCAGTTTATGGGGGACAGGGACTAAGGGACTAGCGGTAATTGGACAAGAGACCCAGTACTTC

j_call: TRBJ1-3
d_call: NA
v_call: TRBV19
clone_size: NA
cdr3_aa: CASSPSLTGPGNTIYF
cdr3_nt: TGTGCCAGTAGTCCTTCTCTCACAGGGCCTGGAAACACCATATATTTT

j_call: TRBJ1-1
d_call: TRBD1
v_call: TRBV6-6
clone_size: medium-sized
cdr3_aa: CASSKGQGLGAEAFF
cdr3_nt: TGTGCCAGCAGTAAAGGACAGGGTTTGGGGGCTGAAGCTTTCTTT

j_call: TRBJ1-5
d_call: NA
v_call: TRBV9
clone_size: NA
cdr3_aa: CASSVQASGIQPQHF
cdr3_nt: TGTGCCAGCAGCGTCCAGGCATCCGGGATTCAGCCCCAGCATTTT

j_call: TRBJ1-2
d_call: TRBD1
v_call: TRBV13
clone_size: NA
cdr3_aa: CASSSQDRVSGYTF
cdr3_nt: TGTGCCAGCAGCAGCCAGGACAGGGTATCTGGCTACACCTTC

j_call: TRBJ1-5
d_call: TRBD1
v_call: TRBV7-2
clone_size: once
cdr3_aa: CASSPDRGNQPQHF
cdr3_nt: TGTGCCAGCAGCCCGGACAGGGGGAATCAGCCCCAGCATTTT

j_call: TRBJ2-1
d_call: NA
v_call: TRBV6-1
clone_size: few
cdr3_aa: CASSEGEVAFEPYNEQFF
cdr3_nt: TGTGCCAGCAGTGAAGGGGAGGTGGCGTTTGAACCTTACAATGAGCAGTTCTTC

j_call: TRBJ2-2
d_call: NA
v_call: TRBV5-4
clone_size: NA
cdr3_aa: CASSFKITGELFF
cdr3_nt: TGTGCCAGCAGCTTTAAAATCACCGGGGAGCTGTTTTTT

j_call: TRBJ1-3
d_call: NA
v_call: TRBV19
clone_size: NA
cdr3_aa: CASTHPPGNTIYF
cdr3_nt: TGTGCCAGTACCCACCCCCCCGGGAACACCATATATTTT

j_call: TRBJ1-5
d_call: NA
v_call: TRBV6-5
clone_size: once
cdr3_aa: CASSRRSSNQPQHF
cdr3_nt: TGTGCCAGCAGCCGGAGGTCTAGCAATCAGCCCCAGCATTTT

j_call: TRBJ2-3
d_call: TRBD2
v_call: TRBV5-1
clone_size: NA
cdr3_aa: CASSVGTSLVTDTQYF
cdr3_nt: TGCGCCAGCAGCGTCGGGACTAGCCTAGTCACAGATACGCAGTATTTT

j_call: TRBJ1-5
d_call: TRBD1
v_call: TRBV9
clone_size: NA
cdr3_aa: CASSQGGDNQPQHF
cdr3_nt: TGTGCCAGCAGCCAGGGGGGTGACAATCAGCCCCAGCATTTT

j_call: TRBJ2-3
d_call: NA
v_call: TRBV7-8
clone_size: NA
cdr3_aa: CASSHKLVLDTQYF
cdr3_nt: TGTGCCAGCAGCCACAAGCTAGTTTTAGATACGCAGTATTTT

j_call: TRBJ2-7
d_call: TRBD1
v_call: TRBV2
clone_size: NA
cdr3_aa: CASSTPEGQGGYEQYF
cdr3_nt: TGTGCCAGCAGTACCCCTGAGGGACAGGGTGGATACGAGCAGTACTTC

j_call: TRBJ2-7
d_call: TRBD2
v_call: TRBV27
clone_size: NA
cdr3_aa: CASGISGSRTYEQYF
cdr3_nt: TGTGCCAGCGGCATTAGCGGGAGCCGAACTTACGAGCAGTACTTC

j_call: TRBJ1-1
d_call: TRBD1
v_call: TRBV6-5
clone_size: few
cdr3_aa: CASSPGQGGTEAFF
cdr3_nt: TGTGCCAGCAGCCCAGGACAGGGGGGCACTGAAGCTTTCTTT